A single sample gave rise to the 31 T cell receptor beta chains below, sequenced in a study of blood T cells in healthy people across ages. Using a J-beta primer mix together with a sample-barcoded 5' primer, a second PCR was run for roughly 6 to 12 cycles. From the 5' RACE reads, TCRdb called clonotypes with MiXCR, one entry per CDR3 protein. The repertoire holds some 1,500,000 distinct CDR3 sequences, with under 55% as singletons. The specimen sequenced was blood. All receptors come from a woman under 30 in good health.

V gene TRBV9 combines with J gene TRBJ2-3; 7 bases are a match to TRBD2. The ends lost 2 bases at V and 2 bases at J; junction bases unmatched: 5. This CDR3 has 15 residues. In germline, CDR1 is SGDLS, CDR2 YYNGEE. CDR3 loop: CASSVAGDHTDTQYF. CDR3 in DNA: TGTGCCAGCAGCGTTGCGGGGGACCACACAGATACGCAGTATTTT.

The chain joins TRBV4-1 to TRBJ2-3; no firm D call. The CDR3 totals 18 residues. Germline loops: CDR1 MGHRA, CDR2 YSYEKL. V dropped 5 bases and J dropped 2 bases, with 23 bases sitting between them. CDR3 in amino acids: CASSRPEMIVTATDTQYF. The CDR3 nucleotides read TGCGCCAGCAGCAGACCCGAAATGATTGTGACCGCCACAGATACGCAGTATTTT.

The J gene is TRBJ2-7, the V gene TRBV4-1; 9 nucleotides line up with TRBD2. The J segment lost 2 bases and the V segment lost 1 base, leaving 3 bases of the junction unmatched. CDR3 size: 15 residues. CDR1 is MGHRA and CDR2 is YSYEKL in the germline V gene. This CDR3 is CASSQGGGAPYEQYF. CDR3 nucleotide sequence: TGCGCCAGCAGCCAAGGCGGGGGGGCTCCCTACGAGCAGTACTTC.

J is TRBJ1-2 and V is TRBV24-1; no clear D gene. Trimming shortened V by 2 bases and J by 2 bases, and 5 bases separated the two germline ends. Per germline, CDR1 KGHDR and CDR2 SFDVKD. CDR3 length: 13 amino acids. The CDR3, as DNA: TGTGCCACCAGTGATTGGGCGAACTATGGCTACACCTTC. Protein: CATSDWANYGYTF.

This clonotype was recorded many times. The chain joins TRBV4-3 to TRBJ2-3; 9 bases line up with TRBD2. There are 17 residues in the CDR3. V shed 0 bases and J 3 bases; nucleotides not matched to a gene: 7. The germline V gene encodes CDR1 LGHNA and CDR2 YSLEER. The chain's CDR3 is CASSQERAGGPTDTQYF. In nucleotides, the CDR3 is TGCGCCAGCAGCCAAGAGAGGGCGGGGGGGCCTACAGATACGCAGTATTTT.

The chain links TRBV6-1 to TRBJ2-1, with D perhaps matching TRBD2 (6 bases). Germline V gene data show CDR1 as MNHNS and CDR2 as SASEGT. This CDR3 contains 15 residues. V shed 3 bases and J shed 2 bases, with 11 bases lying between them. CDR3 bases: TGTGCCAGCAGTGAGAATAGCGGCACCTACAATGAGCAGTTCTTC. Residues: CASSENSGTYNEQFF.

The sample holds a few counts of this clonotype. The chain uses TRBV20-1 and TRBJ2-5, with 8 bases that match TRBD2. CDR3 length: 14 amino acids. The J segment lost 0 bases and the V segment lost 6 bases, leaving 6 bases of the junction unmatched. Germline CDR1 reads DFQATT; CDR2 reads SNEGSKA (reference sequence). CDR3 region: CSAQLLADQETQYF. In DNA form, the CDR3 reads TGCAGTGCCCAGTTACTAGCGGACCAAGAGACCCAGTACTTC.

This clonotype was observed a few times. The rearrangement uses TRBV12-3 or TRBV12-4 and TRBJ2-1; either TRBD1 or TRBD2 may supply D (5 bases each). The CDR3 runs to 16 residues. The V and J ends lost 4 bases and 4 bases respectively, with 17 bases between them. The CDR3 nucleotides read TGTGCCAGCAGTTCTATAGGGACGGGACGTTACAATGAGCAGTTCTTC. Amino acids: CASSSIGTGRYNEQFF.

The chain employs TRBV20-1 and TRBJ2-6; no reliable D call. The CDR3 runs to 15 residues. Trimming stripped 0 bases from V and 1 base from J, with 7 bases between. Germline CDR1 reads DFQATT; CDR2 reads SNEGSKA (reference sequence). The CDR3 bases are TGCAGTGCTAGAGATCGGAGTTCTGGGGCCAACGTCCTGACTTTC. This codes for CSARDRSSGANVLTF.

The chain joins TRBV12-3 or TRBV12-4 to TRBJ1-5, with a possible D match to TRBD1 (5 bases). This CDR3 contains 13 residues. Trimming stripped 8 bases from V and 6 bases from J, with 14 bases between. The DNA for the CDR3 is TGTGCCAGCGGAGGCAGGGTTAGTCAGCCCCAGCATTTT. It is translated as CASGGRVSQPQHF.

The chain links TRBV11-2 to TRBJ2-5; possible D gene TRBD1, 5 bases. Germline V gene sequence: CDR1 SGHAT, CDR2 FQNNGV. The ends were cut back, 8 bases at V and 9 bases at J, with 19 bases in the middle. The CDR3 runs 13 residues. The CDR3 DNA reads TGTGCCAGCTCAGGACACAACCTGATCTCCCAGTACTTC. Translated, it gives CASSGHNLISQYF. Full variable domain (outside the CDR3, taken from reference TRBV11-2 and TRBJ2-5): EAGVAQSPRYKIIEKRQSVAFWCNPISGHATLYWYQQILGQGPKLLIQFQNNGVVDDSQLPKDRFSAERLKGVDSTLKIQPAKLEDSAVYLCASSGHNLISQYFGPGTRLLVL.

The V and J genes are TRBV12-3 or TRBV12-4 and TRBJ2-1; TRBD2 matches 9 bases. V dropped 1 base and J dropped 5; count of bases not matched to a gene: 3. The CDR3 consists of 15 residues. The CDR3 region is CASSLGAGGDNEQFF. The CDR3 nucleotides are TGTGCCAGCAGTTTAGGAGCGGGGGGTGACAATGAGCAGTTCTTC.

This clonotype showed up just a few times. The chain uses TRBV12-3 or TRBV12-4 and TRBJ1-5; 9 bases match TRBD1. The CDR3 is made up of 15 amino acids. The V and J ends lost 6 bases and 3 bases, in that order; junction bases with no gene match: 6. CDR3 sequence reads: CASSMTGGPNQPQHF. The DNA of the CDR3 is TGTGCCAGCAGCATGACAGGGGGTCCCAATCAGCCCCAGCATTTT.

This clonotype was picked up a small number of times. The chain carries TRBV13 and TRBJ2-1, with 9 bases fitting TRBD2. J was trimmed by 5 bases and V by 5 bases; bases with no gene match: 7. This CDR3 contains 15 residues. In germline, CDR1 is PRHDT, CDR2 FYEKMQ (reference sequence). As DNA, the CDR3 is TGTGCCAGCAGCCAAGAGACTAGCGGTGACAATGAGCAGTTCTTC. Amino acid sequence: CASSQETSGDNEQFF.

V is TRBV29-1 and J is TRBJ1-4; TRBD1 is a possible D gene (5 bases). The germline V and J ends were trimmed by 4 bases and 6 bases, with 12 bases remaining between them. The CDR3 totals 13 residues. Germline V gene sequence: CDR1 SQVTM, CDR2 ANQGSEA. The CDR3 sequence: CSVGGLRDEKLFF. CDR3 DNA: TGCAGCGTTGGTGGACTCAGGGATGAAAAACTGTTTTTT.

This rearrangement joins TRBV20-1 to TRBJ1-1, with 7 bases matching TRBD1. The junction had 10 bases not matched to a gene; V was cut back by 6 bases and J by 6 bases. CDR1 DFQATT and CDR2 SNEGSKA come from the germline V gene (reference sequence). The CDR3 is made up of 13 amino acids. As DNA, the CDR3 is TGCAGTGCGACCAGGGGGTCGGGCGCTGAAGCTTTCTTT. It encodes CSATRGSGAEAFF.

This clonotype has a handful of counts. This rearrangement joins TRBV4-3 to TRBJ2-2; D not resolved. This CDR3 has 14 residues. CDR1 and CDR2 (germline): LGHNA, YSLEER. V lost 6 bases and J 7 bases, leaving 15 bases between the germline ends. CDR3 sequence: CASSTLTVGGELFF. CDR3 DNA: TGCGCCAGCAGTACGCTTACGGTGGGCGGGGAGCTGTTTTTT.

V is TRBV7-9 and J is TRBJ2-5, with D maybe TRBD1 (5 bases). The CDR3 totals 13 residues. CDR1 and CDR2 from the germline V gene are SEHNR and FQNEAQ (reference sequence). V lost 1 base and J lost 7, with 10 bases in between. DNA for the CDR3: TGTGCCAGCAGCTTAGGGGGCGTCGGGACCCAGTACTTC. The encoded protein is CASSLGGVGTQYF. Using reference TRBV7-9 and TRBJ2-5 for the parts outside the CDR3, the full variable domain is DTGVSQNPRHKITKRGQNVTFRCDPISEHNRLYWYRQTLGQGPEFLTYFQNEAQLEKSRLLSDRFSAERPKGSFSTLEIQRTEQGDSAMYLCASSLGGVGTQYFGPGTRLLVL.

Comments on this clonotype: This may stem from a read error, because a much larger clone lies one nucleotide away. Written as DNA, the CDR3 is TGTGCCTGGAGTGTCTCCTACAATGAGCAGTTCTTC. It translates to CAWSVSYNEQFF. The rearrangement links TRBV30 to TRBJ2-1; D not resolved. The ends were cut back, 0 bases at V and 0 bases at J, with 0 bases in the middle. The CDR3 has 12 amino acids. Germline values: CDR1 GTSNPN, CDR2 SVGIG (reference sequence).

V and J are TRBV13 and TRBJ1-1; D call uncertain. V lost 5 bases to trimming and J lost 0 bases, with 10 bases between them. This CDR3 has 14 amino acids. Germline V gene data show CDR1 as PRHDT and CDR2 as FYEKMQ (reference sequence). CDR3 bases: TGTGCCAGCAGCGCCGCGGGAGTGAACACTGAAGCTTTCTTT. Translating it yields CASSAAGVNTEAFF.

The genes are TRBV12-3 or TRBV12-4 and TRBJ2-2; 13 positions match TRBD2. Trimming cost V 6 bases and J 6 bases; bases outside gene matches: 4. This CDR3 is built from 15 residues. CDR3 in amino acids: CASSYGTSGAGELFF. CDR3 coding DNA: TGTGCCAGCAGCTACGGGACTAGCGGGGCCGGGGAGCTGTTTTTT.

Ten or more counts support this clonotype. The chain carries TRBV12-3 or TRBV12-4 and TRBJ2-3; tentatively, D is TRBD1 (5 bases). The CDR3 consists of 13 residues. V was cut by 6 bases and J by 4 bases, with 11 bases left in between. The CDR3 spells CASSLDTADTQYF. Here the CDR3 DNA reads TGTGCCAGCAGCCTGGACACTGCAGATACGCAGTATTTT.

This sequence joins TRBV7-2 and TRBJ2-1; D possibly corresponds to TRBD2 (5 bases). Germline assignment: CDR1 SGHTA and CDR2 FQGNSA. CDR3 length equals 14 residues. Trimming removed 1 base at V and 6 bases at J, with 10 bases between. CDR3 DNA sequence: TGTGCCAGCAGCTTAGGGTATAGCGCCAATGAGCAGTTCTTC. It encodes CASSLGYSANEQFF.

V gene TRBV3-1 combines with J gene TRBJ1-2; a weak D match, TRBD1 (5 bases). CDR3 size: 15 residues. Germline CDR1 is LGHDT and CDR2 is YNNKEL (reference sequence). Trimming took off 4 bases at V and 2 bases at J, with 14 bases between the two ends. The chain's CDR3 is CASSRTRQSNYGYTF. The DNA for the CDR3 is TGTGCCAGCAGCCGAACCCGACAGAGCAACTATGGCTACACCTTC.

The rearrangement joins TRBV16 to TRBJ1-4; D gene ambiguous. This CDR3 is 19 amino acids long. The V end lost 2 bases, the J end lost 0 bases, and 19 bases lay between the germline ends. Germline-derived CDR1 and CDR2 are KGHSY and FQNENV. DNA for the CDR3: TGTGCCAGCAGCCAAATTCTGACCGAGAGAGAAGCAACTAATGAAAAACTGTTTTTT. Translating gives CASSQILTEREATNEKLFF.

This clonotype turned up a few times. The rearrangement links TRBV5-1 to TRBJ1-2; tentatively, D is TRBD1 (6 bases). The ends were cut back, 1 base at V and 0 bases at J, with 13 bases in the middle. Germline V gives CDR1 SGHRS, CDR2 YFSETQ. The CDR3 consists of 16 residues. The CDR3 coding sequence is TGCGCCAGCAGCTTGCTTCGGGACACCGCTAACTATGGCTACACCTTC. Its translation is CASSLLRDTANYGYTF.

The chain uses TRBV5-1 and TRBJ2-5; D gene uncertain. The V gene's germline CDR1 is SGHRS and CDR2 YFSETQ. Trimming left V 5 bases short and J 12 bases short, with 17 bases between. The CDR3 is 12 amino acids. CDR3 DNA sequence: TGCGCCAGCAGAATGGGATCCGGGCAAAAGTACTTC. It translates to CASRMGSGQKYF.

In regard to this clonotype: One junction end disagrees with the germline gene, perhaps due to a read error. This chain connects TRBV12-3 or TRBV12-4 to TRBJ1-6; perhaps TRBD1 as D (6 bases). The J call is doubtful: the DNA matches TRBJ1-1 better. This CDR3 contains 12 residues. For the CDR3, the DNA is TGTGCCATCAGTTCCCCGGGGGGGCGGGCTTTCTTT. This sequence encodes CAISSPGGRAFF.

As DNA, the CDR3 is TGCGCCAGCAGTGTGATTAAGGGGCCGGCCGATACGCAGTATTTT. Amino acid sequence: CASSVIKGPADTQYF. This chain connects TRBV10-1 to TRBJ2-3, with D possibly TRBD1 on 5 matching bases. Germline lookup yields CDR1 WNHNN and CDR2 SYGVQD (reference sequence). The germline V and J ends were trimmed by 4 bases and 6 bases, with 17 bases remaining between them. This CDR3 has 15 amino acids.

The V gene is TRBV20-1, the J gene TRBJ2-7, with TRBD2 identical over 8 bases. The CDR3 is made up of 15 amino acids. Germline CDR1 DFQATT, CDR2 SNEGSKA (reference sequence). Trimming at V came to 0 bases and at J to 2 bases, leaving 6 bases not matched to a gene. The CDR3: CSARDMTGGPYEQYF. CDR3 nucleotide sequence: TGCAGTGCTAGAGATATGACGGGAGGGCCCTACGAGCAGTACTTC.

In this sample, this clonotype turned up a few times. The genes are TRBV7-2 and TRBJ2-7; weak D call: TRBD1 (6 bases). Trimming left V 4 bases short and J 10 bases short, with 20 bases between. This CDR3 is 14 amino acids long. CDR1 and CDR2 (germline): SGHTA, FQGNSA. The CDR3: CASSSDGGQPEQYF. Here the CDR3 DNA reads TGTGCCAGCAGCTCAGATGGAGGACAGCCGGAACAGTACTTC. The variable domain in full, with the rest retrieved from reference TRBV7-2 and TRBJ2-7, is GAGVSQSPSNKVTEKGKDVELRCDPISGHTALYWYRQSLGQGLEFLIYFQGNSAPDKSGLPSDRFSAERTGGSVSTLTIQRTQQEDSAVYLCASSSDGGQPEQYFGPGTRLTVT.